This T cell receptor (beta chain) originates from a study of radiation and T cells in renal cell carcinoma. The CDR3 spans 16 residues. The V gene lost 1 base and the J gene lost 1 base, with 11 bases spanning the gap. Germline CDR1 SGHVS, CDR2 FQNEAQ. Time point here: blood 4 weeks post-SBRT, at nephrectomy. This sample's treatment: 15 Gy SBRT to primary tumor, nephrectomy 4 weeks later. The assay was immunoSEQ multiplex PCR, and TCRdb's table has in-frame clones only and misses some. The data contain approximately 83,000 clones, about 85% of them singletons. The V gene is TRBV7-8, the J gene TRBJ1-3, with a weak D call TRBD1 (6 bases). Sequences were derived from blood, sampled from a patient whose treatment included radiotherapy and nephrectomy. This sequence was found in a man aged 45-60 years with renal cell carcinoma. CDR3 coding DNA: TGTGCCAGCAGCTTAGGGGGGGGCGAATCTGGAAACACCATATATTTT. Encoded protein: CASSLGGGESGNTIYF.